This entry lists 30 T cell receptor beta chains sequenced from one sample in a study of cytomegalovirus exposure and HLA in healthy donors (dated by TCRdb to the late 2010s). Preparation of the library involved the immunoSEQ multiplex PCR assay. For the multiplex PCR, a mixture combining 60 forward primers for TCR Vbeta segments and 13 reverse primers for TCR Jbeta segments was used. TCRdb obtained this table from immuneACCESS and retained in-frame rearrangements with V and J assigned. These tables miss some clones; where compared with another copy, unresolved V genes account for less than half of the shortfall, and the remainder is unexplained. This sample lists about 200,000 clones; about 88% were detected once. The top ten clonotypes cover less than 0.4% of the sample. Sample: PBMCs. The receptors come from a woman in her thirties in good health and CMV-seronegative.

The CDR3 spells CASSEFGGDTKQYF. DNA for the CDR3: TGTGCCAGCAGTGAATTTGGGGGGGACACCAAGCAGTACTTC. V gene TRBV25-1 combines with J gene TRBJ2-7; possible D gene TRBD2, 7 bases. Germline values: CDR1 MGHDK, CDR2 SYGVNS. The CDR3 contains 14 residues. V shed 1 base and J shed 8 bases, with 15 bases lying between them.

About this clone: Other DNA sequences within the sample encode an identical CDR3. This sequence joins TRBV5-1 and TRBJ1-1, with 9 bases matching TRBD1. Germline CDR1 reads SGHRS; CDR2 reads YFSETQ. CDR3 length: 14 amino acids. Unmatched junction bases numbered 0, after V lost 1 base and J lost 2 bases. For the CDR3, the DNA is TGCGCCAGCAGCTTGACAGGGGGCAACACTGAAGCTTTCTTT. Protein sequence: CASSLTGGNTEAFF.

This sequence joins TRBV5-1 and TRBJ2-7; 9 bases are a match to TRBD1. CDR1 SGHRS and CDR2 YFSETQ come from the germline V gene. This CDR3 has 15 residues. The ends lost 2 bases at V and 1 base at J; junction bases unmatched: 4. Here the CDR3 reads CASSFSGTGSYEQYF. The CDR3 DNA follows: TGCGCCAGCAGCTTTTCCGGGACAGGGTCCTACGAGCAGTACTTC.

The chain employs TRBV10-1 and TRBJ2-7; the match to TRBD1 covers 10 bases. Germline CDR1 and CDR2: WNHNN and SYGVQD (reference sequence). The CDR3 consists of 12 residues. The V and J ends lost 9 bases and 5 bases, in that order; junction bases with no gene match: 4. The CDR3 DNA sequence: TGCGCCAGTGGGACAGGGGAAAACGAGCAGTACTTC. It is translated as CASGTGENEQYF.

The rearrangement uses TRBV5-1 and TRBJ2-5; possibly TRBD1 for D (5 bases). Germline lookup yields CDR1 SGHRS and CDR2 YFSETQ. CDR3 length equals 14 residues. Trimming took off 0 bases at V and 1 base at J, with 7 bases between the two ends. CDR3 amino acids: CASSLGGPQETQYF. The CDR3 nucleotides are TGCGCCAGCAGCTTGGGGGGCCCCCAAGAGACCCAGTACTTC.

The chain couples TRBV2 to TRBJ2-3; D unresolved. The germline V gene has CDR1 SNHLY and CDR2 FYNNEI. This CDR3 has 12 amino acids. V shed 6 bases and J shed 3 bases, with 7 bases lying between them. The CDR3 nucleotides read TGTGCCAGCAGAAGAGGAACAGATACGCAGTATTTT. This sequence encodes CASRRGTDTQYF.

This chain joins TRBV28 and TRBJ2-3; TRBD2 might be the D (6 bases). V lost 2 bases, J lost 0 bases, and 15 bases lay in between. The CDR3 sequence is 17 residues long. The germline V gene encodes CDR1 MDHEN and CDR2 SYDVKM. The CDR3 region has the DNA TGTGCCAGCAGTTTAGGCGGGACGGTTACTAGCACAGATACGCAGTATTTT. Residues: CASSLGGTVTSTDTQYF.

The chain employs TRBV7-9 and TRBJ1-3; D is ambiguous. Trimming took off 2 bases at V and 4 bases at J, with 3 bases between the two ends. CDR1 and CDR2 from the germline V gene are SEHNR and FQNEAQ (reference sequence). This CDR3 contains 12 residues. CDR3 bases: TGTGCCAGCAGCTTACAAGGAAACACCATATATTTT. Its translation: CASSLQGNTIYF.

This chain joins TRBV7-6 and TRBJ1-1, with 7 bases that match TRBD1. The CDR3 spans 13 residues. J lost 6 bases, V lost 4 bases, and 5 bases had no gene match. The germline CDR1 and CDR2 sequences are SGHVS and FNYEAQ. The CDR3 DNA reads TGTGCCAGCAGCTCATACCAGGGGGCTGAAGCTTTCTTT. It is translated as CASSSYQGAEAFF.

This clone has just one count. The V and J genes are TRBV20-1 and TRBJ2-1; D uncertain. Germline loops: CDR1 DFQATT, CDR2 SNEGSKA (reference sequence). The CDR3 contains 10 residues. Trimming removed 5 bases from V and 4 bases from J, with 3 bases in between. CDR3 protein: CSAPYNEQFF. CDR3 nucleotide sequence: TGCAGTGCTCCTTACAATGAGCAGTTCTTC.

The chain joins TRBV11-2 to TRBJ2-1; 7 bases agree with TRBD2. The CDR3 has 15 residues. Germline CDR1 reads SGHAT; CDR2 reads FQNNGV. The V gene end was trimmed by 2 bases and the J gene end by 3 bases; junction bases not matched to a gene: 4. CDR3 residues: CASSLNLAVYNEQFF. The CDR3 region has the DNA TGTGCCAGCAGCTTAAATCTAGCGGTCTACAATGAGCAGTTCTTC.

V usage is TRBV28 and J usage is TRBJ2-7; tentative D call: TRBD2 (6 bases). CDR1 and CDR2 from the germline V gene are MDHEN and SYDVKM. Trimming took 8 bases from V and 3 from J, leaving 8 bases between them. The CDR3 spans 11 residues. The CDR3 DNA reads as TGTGCCAGCCGGGACTTCTACGAGCAGTACTTC. It specifies CASRDFYEQYF.

The V and J genes are TRBV7-8 and TRBJ1-4, with 7 bases identical to TRBD1. Per germline, CDR1 SGHVS and CDR2 FQNEAQ. This CDR3 is 15 amino acids long. J was trimmed by 6 bases and V by 5 bases; bases with no gene match: 9. CDR3 DNA sequence: TGTGCCAGCAGCGCGTCAGGGGGAGGTGATGAAAAACTGTTTTTT. This encodes CASSASGGGDEKLFF.

CDR3: CASSQAQGEKLFF. In nucleotides, the CDR3 is TGTGCCAGCAGCCAAGCGCAGGGTGAAAAACTGTTTTTT. The chain links TRBV7-9 to TRBJ1-4, with D possibly TRBD1 on 5 matching bases. This CDR3 is 13 amino acids long. Germline lookup yields CDR1 SEHNR and CDR2 FQNEAQ (reference sequence). Trimming removed 5 bases at V and 7 bases at J, with 11 bases between. The full variable domain, its missing parts supplied by reference TRBV7-9 and TRBJ1-4, is DTGVSQNPRHKITKRGQNVTFRCDPISEHNRLYWYRQTLGQGPEFLTYFQNEAQLEKSRLLSDRFSAERPKGSFSTLEIQRTEQGDSAMYLCASSQAQGEKLFFGSGTQLSVL.

The chain joins TRBV18 to TRBJ1-6, with 10 bases matching TRBD1. Germline lookup yields CDR1 KGHSH and CDR2 LQKENI. The CDR3 is made up of 14 amino acids. V lost 5 bases, J lost 7 bases, and 2 bases stayed unmatched. The DNA for the CDR3 is TGTGCCAGCTCATTGGACAGGGGGAATTCACCCCTCCACTTT. Translating gives CASSLDRGNSPLHF.

The chain is built from TRBV6-6 and TRBJ2-1; maybe TRBD2 (5 bases). The CDR3 sequence is 13 residues long. Trimming shortened V by 0 bases and J by 5 bases, and 5 bases separated the two germline ends. The V gene's germline CDR1 is MNHNY and CDR2 SVGAGI (reference sequence). This chain's CDR3 is CASSYSGNNEQFF. The CDR3 region has the DNA TGTGCCAGCAGTTACTCCGGGAACAATGAGCAGTTCTTC.

This clone was picked up one time. The V and J genes are TRBV6-6 and TRBJ2-5; the D gene is possibly TRBD1 (5 bases). With 0 bases removed from V and 5 bases from J, the gap between germline ends came to 10 bases. The CDR3 extends over 14 amino acids. Germline loops: CDR1 MNHNY, CDR2 SVGAGI (reference sequence). CDR3 coding DNA: TGTGCCAGCAGTTACTCTGCAGGGCGGGAGACCCAGTACTTC. Residues: CASSYSAGRETQYF.

This sequence joins TRBV13 and TRBJ2-7; 8 bases are a match to TRBD2. Trimming cost V 5 bases and J 6 bases; bases outside gene matches: 12. The germline gives CDR1 PRHDT, CDR2 FYEKMQ (reference sequence). This CDR3 is built from 15 residues. The CDR3 bases are TGTGCCAGCAGCCCCGGGACTAGGTTTGATGGCGAGCAGTACTTC. This sequence encodes CASSPGTRFDGEQYF.

V is TRBV7-9 and J is TRBJ1-5; D is undetermined. CDR1 is SEHNR and CDR2 is FQNEAQ in the germline V gene (reference sequence). The CDR3 is made up of 14 amino acids. The V gene lost 1 base and the J gene lost 0 bases, with 4 bases spanning the gap. CDR3 bases: TGTGCCAGCAGCTTAGTATATAGCAATCAGCCCCAGCATTTT. Encoded protein: CASSLVYSNQPQHF. Complete variable domain (other parts from reference TRBV7-9 and TRBJ1-5): DTGVSQNPRHKITKRGQNVTFRCDPISEHNRLYWYRQTLGQGPEFLTYFQNEAQLEKSRLLSDRFSAERPKGSFSTLEIQRTEQGDSAMYLCASSLVYSNQPQHFGDGTRLSIL.

This clone was counted once. The V and J genes are TRBV10-1 and TRBJ2-1; D is perhaps TRBD1 (6 bases). This CDR3 region has 14 residues. Trimming took off 0 bases at V and 9 bases at J, with 12 bases between the two ends. Germline V gives CDR1 WNHNN, CDR2 SYGVQD (reference sequence). The CDR3 here is CASSESLQGGEQFF. The DNA for the CDR3 is TGCGCCAGCAGTGAGTCGCTACAGGGTGGTGAGCAGTTCTTC.

V gene TRBV7-9 combines with J gene TRBJ2-3; TRBD1 might be the D (5 bases). The V and J ends lost 4 bases and 0 bases respectively, with 11 bases between them. CDR1 and CDR2 (germline): SEHNR, FQNEAQ (reference sequence). The CDR3 is made up of 15 amino acids. The DNA for the CDR3 is TGTGCCAGCAGCTCCAGGGTCCCCAGCACAGATACGCAGTATTTT. It is translated as CASSSRVPSTDTQYF.

V is TRBV9 and J is TRBJ2-5; TRBD2 is a possible D gene (7 bases). The CDR3 runs to 15 residues. Trimming cost V 3 bases and J 5 bases, with 17 bases left between them. Germline assignment: CDR1 SGDLS and CDR2 YYNGEE. The CDR3 DNA reads as TGTGCCAGCAGCGGGGAGAAGGGGGGGGCGGAGACCCAGTACTTC. Protein sequence: CASSGEKGGAETQYF.

J is TRBJ2-1 and V is TRBV4-1, with a possible D match to TRBD2 (6 bases). In germline, CDR1 is MGHRA, CDR2 YSYEKL. This CDR3 contains 17 residues. The V and J ends lost 0 bases and 7 bases respectively, with 19 bases between them. The DNA of the CDR3 is TGCGCCAGCAGCCAAGAGGCTTTGTCTAGCGTAGGGAATGAGCAGTTCTTC. Translating gives CASSQEALSSVGNEQFF.

The gene calls are TRBV7-6 and TRBJ2-7; perhaps TRBD1 as D (6 bases). Trimming removed 5 bases at V and 5 bases at J, with 22 bases between. CDR1 and CDR2 (germline): SGHVS, FNYEAQ. CDR3 length: 16 amino acids. CDR3 amino acids: CASSITFRGRCHEQYF. The DNA of the CDR3 is TGTGCCAGCAGCATCACCTTCAGGGGACGGTGCCACGAGCAGTACTTC.

The V gene is TRBV7-9, the J gene TRBJ1-1; D perhaps matches TRBD1 (5 bases). The CDR3 loop spans 14 amino acids. Trimming cost V 4 bases and J 4 bases, with 13 bases left between them. Germline V gives CDR1 SEHNR, CDR2 FQNEAQ (reference sequence). The CDR3 DNA reads TGTGCCAGCAGCTCACCAGGGATGGGCACTGAAGCTTTCTTT. Amino acids: CASSSPGMGTEAFF.

J is TRBJ1-6 and V is TRBV7-9; no reliable D call. Germline CDR1 is SEHNR and CDR2 is FQNEAQ (reference sequence). Trimming removed 5 bases from V and 7 bases from J, with 15 bases in between. The CDR3 is 15 residues long. CDR3 loop: CASSPPGLGNSPLHF. The CDR3 DNA reads as TGTGCCAGCAGCCCCCCAGGACTTGGGAATTCACCCCTCCACTTT. The full variable domain, with the rest looked up from reference TRBV7-9 and TRBJ1-6, is DTGVSQNPRHKITKRGQNVTFRCDPISEHNRLYWYRQTLGQGPEFLTYFQNEAQLEKSRLLSDRFSAERPKGSFSTLEIQRTEQGDSAMYLCASSPPGLGNSPLHFGNGTRLTVT.

V is TRBV19 and J is TRBJ1-2, with 7 nucleotides matching TRBD1. V trimming: 7 bases; J trimming: 3 bases; junction bases outside the gene matches: 8. The CDR3 has 14 amino acids. Germline V CDR1 and CDR2: LNHDA, SQIVND (reference sequence). CDR3 loop: CASTPGQTYYGYTF. Written as DNA, the CDR3 is TGTGCCAGTACCCCGGGACAGACCTACTATGGCTACACCTTC.

The V call is TRBV5-1, the J call TRBJ2-1, with 8 bases aligning to TRBD2. V lost 0 bases, J lost 10 bases, and 9 bases stayed unmatched. Germline values: CDR1 SGHRS, CDR2 YFSETQ. This CDR3 is built from 15 residues. CDR3 DNA sequence: TGCGCCAGCAGCTTGGGATACGGGAGGGCTTCCGAGCAGTTCTTC. This sequence encodes CASSLGYGRASEQFF.

This sequence joins TRBV2 and TRBJ2-7; 7 bases align to TRBD2. J gave up 4 bases and V 7 bases, and 10 bases lay outside the gene matches. Germline CDR1 reads SNHLY; CDR2 reads FYNNEI. The CDR3 loop spans 14 amino acids. The CDR3 DNA is TGTGCCAGCACCCGAGCGGGGCTTCAATACGAGCAGTACTTC. The encoded protein is CASTRAGLQYEQYF.

The count of this clone is one. The chain uses TRBV5-6 and TRBJ2-1, with 10 bases aligning to TRBD2. The CDR3 is made up of 16 amino acids. Germline assignment: CDR1 SGHDT and CDR2 YYEEEE. J was trimmed by 4 bases and V by 4 bases; bases with no gene match: 8. DNA of the CDR3: TGTGCCAGCAGCGGCTCCGGACTAGCGGCATACAATGAGCAGTTCTTC. It is translated as CASSGSGLAAYNEQFF.